This T cell receptor beta chain was retrieved from a study of low-dose radiotherapy and immunotherapy resistance in tumors. Study in general: With 1 Gy per fraction every two weeks, Cohort 2 accumulated 13 Gy across 26 weeks. Given every two weeks, intravenous cyclophosphamide 200 mg/m2 preceded radiation and immunotherapy by one day.

The CDR3 runs 12 residues. Trimming took 6 bases from V and 10 from J; bases not matched to a gene: 6. Looked up from germline, CDR1 is SQVTM and CDR2 is ANQGSEA. This clonotype was found once. Donors received nivolumab, ipilimumab, aspirin, low-dose cyclophosphamide and low-dose radiotherapy. cDNA synthesis used a TRAV/TRBV-specific primer set for both chains. With a V-primer adapter and a constant-region primer, TCRs were amplified for about 20 PCR cycles. In vitro transcription served to amplify the mRNA that had been isolated. From the reads, TCRdb called clonotypes with MiXCR, one entry per CDR3 protein. Here the sample spans about 9,200 distinct CDR3 sequences, 40% to 55% being singletons.

The chain combines TRBV29-1 with TRBJ2-1, with 10 bases matching TRBD1. The TCR comes from a human donor with advanced metastatic prostate, ovarian, gallbladder or colorectal cancer (not recorded which). This table probably holds off-target reads from a library built for another chain. The CDR3 DNA is TGCAGCGTGGGGACAGGGGACGGCGAGCAGTTCTTC. It specifies CSVGTGDGEQFF.